A single sample is the source of the 14 T cell receptor beta chains below, sequenced in a study of CD8 T cells in Susac syndrome. Random hexamers primed reverse transcription of roughly 0.45 to 1 ug RNA. One entry per CDR3 protein results from TCRdb running MiXCR on the immunoSEQ multiplex PCR reads. Among some 130,000 distinct CDR3 sequences, approximately 94% were seen once, and the ten largest hold 0.095% to 0.15%. Sequenced: CD4+ T cells from PBMCs. The origin of the receptors is a human donor with multiple sclerosis.

V gene TRBV20-1 combines with J gene TRBJ2-2; D might be TRBD2 (6 bases). Between the trimmed V and J ends, which lost 3 bases and 5 bases, there was a span of 13 bases. This CDR3 comprises 14 residues. The germline gives CDR1 DFQATT, CDR2 SNEGSKA (reference sequence). The CDR3 region is CSASLSGVTGELFF. DNA of the CDR3: TGCAGTGCTAGTTTGTCGGGAGTAACCGGGGAGCTGTTTTTT.

The rearrangement uses TRBV4-3 and TRBJ2-1; tentative D call: TRBD1 (6 bases). Trimming stripped 4 bases from V and 6 bases from J, with 19 bases between. This CDR3 is built from 16 residues. From germline, CDR1 is LGHNA and CDR2 YSLEER. The CDR3 reads CASSPQGNRAGNEQFF. The CDR3 bases are TGCGCCAGCAGCCCCCAAGGGAACAGGGCGGGCAATGAGCAGTTCTTC.

The gene calls are TRBV9 and TRBJ2-5; no clear D. CDR3 length equals 14 residues. V gave up 0 bases and J gave up 3 bases, with 9 bases separating them. CDR1 and CDR2 from the germline V gene are SGDLS and YYNGEE. CDR3 protein: CASSVAVTKETQYF. The CDR3 region has the DNA TGTGCCAGCAGCGTAGCAGTGACGAAAGAGACCCAGTACTTC.

The chain recombines TRBV4-1 with TRBJ2-1; D uncertain. V gave up 0 bases and J gave up 0 bases, with 9 bases separating them. Per germline, CDR1 MGHRA and CDR2 YSYEKL. The length of the CDR3 is 16 residues. The CDR3 loop is CASSQDEDNSYNEQFF. The CDR3 region has the DNA TGCGCCAGCAGCCAAGATGAAGATAACTCCTACAATGAGCAGTTCTTC.

This chain joins TRBV29-1 and TRBJ2-3; 9 bases map to TRBD1. CDR1 is SQVTM, CDR2 ANQGSEA, per germline. The V gene end was trimmed by 2 bases and the J gene end by 4 bases; junction bases not matched to a gene: 7. This CDR3 has 15 residues. The CDR3 reads CSVEPRTGAADTQYF. The CDR3 DNA reads TGCAGCGTTGAACCTCGGACAGGGGCGGCAGATACGCAGTATTTT.

The chain employs TRBV6-1 and TRBJ1-1; D ambiguous. Germline V gives CDR1 MNHNS, CDR2 SASEGT. V was pared by 2 bases and J by 8 bases, with 12 bases between. The CDR3 is 13 residues long. The CDR3 DNA reads TGTGCCAGCAGTGAAAGAGTAGAACGAGAAGCTTTCTTT. Translation gives CASSERVEREAFF.

The V call is TRBV5-1, the J call TRBJ2-7, with a tentative D call TRBD2 (6 bases). In germline, CDR1 is SGHRS, CDR2 YFSETQ. V lost 4 bases to trimming and J lost 2 bases, with 19 bases between them. The CDR3 sequence is 16 residues long. CDR3 residues: CASSEGWQGLPYEQYF. The CDR3 region has the DNA TGCGCCAGCAGCGAGGGATGGCAGGGACTTCCCTACGAGCAGTACTTC.

The genes are TRBV20-1 and TRBJ2-7, with TRBD2 identical over 7 bases. Looked up from germline, CDR1 is DFQATT and CDR2 is SNEGSKA (reference sequence). Unmatched junction bases numbered 7, after V lost 3 bases and J lost 5 bases. The CDR3 runs 13 residues. In DNA, the CDR3 is TGCAGTGCTAGTCCGGGGAGGGTTGACGAGCAGTACTTC. It codes for CSASPGRVDEQYF.

This clonotype turned up a few times. V gene TRBV7-2 combines with J gene TRBJ2-1, with TRBD2 matching over 7 bases. This CDR3 has 14 residues. The germline CDR1 and CDR2 sequences are SGHTA and FQGNSA. J gave up 6 bases and V 6 bases, and 8 bases lay outside the gene matches. DNA of the CDR3: TGTGCCAGCAGAGACCTAGCGGTCGGCAATGAGCAGTTCTTC. Amino acids: CASRDLAVGNEQFF.

The chain carries TRBV6-2 or TRBV6-3 and TRBJ2-4, with D possibly matching TRBD1 (5 bases). Germline-derived CDR1 and CDR2 are MNHEY and SVGEGT. The germline V and J ends were trimmed by 6 bases and 0 bases, with 15 bases remaining between them. The CDR3 totals 16 residues. This CDR3 reads CASSTYRLLAKNIQYF. The DNA of the CDR3 is TGTGCCAGCAGCACCTACAGGTTATTAGCCAAAAACATTCAGTACTTC.

This clonotype has just one count. The chain employs TRBV9 and TRBJ2-7; 8 nucleotides match TRBD1. The ends lost 4 bases at V and 2 bases at J; junction bases unmatched: 8. The CDR3 runs to 15 residues. Germline CDR1 reads SGDLS; CDR2 reads YYNGEE. The CDR3 sequence: CASSLGWDRTYEQYF. In DNA form, the CDR3 reads TGTGCCAGCAGCCTAGGCTGGGACAGGACCTACGAGCAGTACTTC.

This clonotype was counted only a few times. J is TRBJ2-3 and V is TRBV7-9; D remains ambiguous. The CDR3 spans 12 residues. The V gene's germline CDR1 is SEHNR and CDR2 FQNEAQ (reference sequence). Trimming removed 2 bases at V and 1 base at J, with 1 base between. DNA of the CDR3: TGTGCCAGCAGCTTACGCACAGATACGCAGTATTTT. Encoded protein: CASSLRTDTQYF.

This chain links TRBV5-1 with TRBJ2-7, with 7 bases that match TRBD1. V lost 4 bases and J lost 6; bases outside the gene matches: 10. This CDR3 comprises 14 residues. Germline CDR1 reads SGHRS; CDR2 reads YFSETQ. The CDR3 region is CASSPDDRAGEQYF. The CDR3 coding sequence is TGCGCCAGCAGCCCAGACGACAGGGCGGGCGAGCAGTACTTC.

The DNA for the CDR3 is TGCAGTGCTAGAGATAAGGCGGGTTGGATCTACGAGCAGTACTTC. Protein: CSARDKAGWIYEQYF. This sequence joins TRBV20-1 and TRBJ2-7, with a weak D call TRBD2 (5 bases). The germline CDR1 and CDR2 sequences are DFQATT and SNEGSKA (reference sequence). The V end lost 0 bases, the J end lost 3 bases, and 15 bases lay between the germline ends. The CDR3 totals 15 residues.